This TCR beta chain was obtained from a study of cytomegalovirus exposure and HLA in healthy donors. Researchers ran the PCR with 60 Vbeta and 13 Jbeta primers. Only in-frame clones appear in the TCRdb table, and some are missing; sequencing was by immunoSEQ multiplex PCR. This table has roughly 200,000 clones, around 80% appearing once. V lost 6 bases, J lost 7 bases, and 10 bases lay in between. There are 12 residues in the CDR3. Germline-derived CDR1 and CDR2 are MNHNS and SASEGT. This TCR derives from a woman aged 35 to 49 in good health and CMV-seronegative. The specimen was PBMCs. The V and J genes are TRBV6-1 and TRBJ2-1; D is unclear. The chain's CDR3 is CASSHTPNEQFF. The CDR3 region has the DNA TGTGCCAGCAGCCACACACCTAATGAGCAGTTCTTC.